One sample yielded the 28 T cell receptor beta chains listed below, sequenced in a study of T cell repertoires in cytomegalovirus infection. Antigens of these TCRs are unknown. A single record per CDR3 protein comes from TCRdb applying MiXCR to the reads. The sample consists of fewer than 900,000 distinct CDR3 sequences, 29% of them appearing once. The sample was cultured CD8+ T cells from PBMCs, taken from culture after CMV antigen stimulation. Receptors were obtained from a human donor in good health (CMV status not recorded). Some clones in this sample may be carry-over from other donors' samples.

This clonotype was counted only a few times. The chain joins TRBV7-9 to TRBJ2-2; unclear D gene. Trimming pared 3 bases from V and 6 bases from J, leaving 14 bases between. CDR1 and CDR2 (germline): SEHNR, FQNEAQ (reference sequence). The CDR3 sequence is 15 residues long. The CDR3 DNA reads TGTGCCAGCAGCTTTACCGGGCCGTGGGCCGGGGAGCTGTTTTTT. Residues: CASSFTGPWAGELFF.

The chain links TRBV12-3 or TRBV12-4 to TRBJ1-2, with D hard to call. The CDR3 loop spans 11 amino acids. V was pared by 10 bases and J by 8 bases, with 14 bases between. Here the CDR3 reads CAIPSMGGYTF. CDR3 DNA sequence: TGTGCCATCCCCTCGATGGGGGGCTACACCTTC.

V gene TRBV7-4 combines with J gene TRBJ2-7; 9 bases agree with TRBD1. The germline gives CDR1 SGHVT, CDR2 SQSDAQ. Unmatched junction bases numbered 8, after V lost 5 bases and J lost 6 bases. This CDR3 has 14 residues. The DNA of the CDR3 is TGTGCCAGCAGCCATCGGGACAGGGCAGCCGAGCAGTACTTC. It encodes CASSHRDRAAEQYF. The complete variable domain, with remaining parts taken from reference TRBV7-4 and TRBJ2-7, reads GAGVSQSPRYKVAKRGRDVALRCDSISGHVTLYWYRQTLGQGSEVLTYSQSDAQRDKSGRPSGRFSAERPERSVSTLKIQRTEQGDSAVYLCASSHRDRAAEQYFGPGTRLTVT.

This clonotype appeared a single time. The CDR3 protein is CASSATLDRDSSGNTIYF. The CDR3 region has the DNA TGTGCCAGCAGTGCAACTCTCGATCGGGACAGCTCTGGAAACACCATATATTTT. The chain couples TRBV6-6 to TRBJ1-3, with TRBD1 matching over 7 bases. The CDR3 has 18 residues. Trimming cost V 5 bases and J 0 bases; bases outside gene matches: 13. Germline V gives CDR1 MNHNY, CDR2 SVGAGI (reference sequence).

This clonotype was found a few times. The chain joins TRBV7-3 to TRBJ1-1; D unclear. V was pared by 6 bases and J by 5 bases, with 13 bases between. This CDR3 comprises 13 residues. Germline V lookup: CDR1 SGHTA, CDR2 FQGTGA. The CDR3 sequence: CASSHQEWTEAFF. The CDR3 coding sequence is TGTGCCAGCAGTCACCAAGAATGGACTGAAGCTTTCTTT.

This chain links TRBV4-1 with TRBJ1-1, with D tentatively TRBD1 (5 bases). Germline-derived CDR1 and CDR2 are MGHRA and YSYEKL. Trimming left V 4 bases short and J 5 bases short, with 14 bases between. The CDR3 extends over 14 amino acids. The CDR3 reads CASSLQGGRTEAFF. In DNA, the CDR3 is TGCGCCAGCAGCCTCCAGGGAGGGAGGACTGAAGCTTTCTTT.

This clonotype was counted ten times or more. The chain joins TRBV10-3 to TRBJ2-1; 13 bases align to TRBD2. V lost 5 bases and J lost 4; bases outside the gene matches: 5. Germline CDR1 is ENHRY and CDR2 is SYGVKD. The CDR3 consists of 16 residues. This CDR3 reads CAISSTSGGLYNEQFF. The CDR3 nucleotides read TGTGCCATCAGTTCGACTAGCGGGGGGCTATACAATGAGCAGTTCTTC.

This rearrangement joins TRBV29-1 to TRBJ1-1; no clear D. CDR3 length: 13 amino acids. With 8 bases removed from V and 0 bases from J, the gap between germline ends came to 13 bases. CDR1 and CDR2 (germline): SQVTM, ANQGSEA. CDR3 loop: CSILDGMNTEAFF. The CDR3 DNA reads as TGCAGCATTTTGGACGGAATGAACACTGAAGCTTTCTTT.

The chain combines TRBV10-3 with TRBJ1-2; D not certain. The germline CDR1 and CDR2 sequences are ENHRY and SYGVKD. The V end lost 2 bases, the J end lost 4 bases, and 5 bases lay between the germline ends. This CDR3 spans 12 amino acids. The DNA for the CDR3 is TGTGCCATCAGTGAGGAGATCTATGGCTACACCTTC. Amino acids: CAISEEIYGYTF.

Only a few counts were recorded for this clonotype. The V gene is TRBV7-9, the J gene TRBJ2-7; TRBD2 might be the D (5 bases). Germline V gives CDR1 SEHNR, CDR2 FQNEAQ (reference sequence). The CDR3 sequence is 12 residues long. V was cut by 5 bases and J by 4 bases, with 9 bases left in between. The DNA of the CDR3 is TGTGCCAGCAGCCCCGGGAAATACGAGCAGTACGTC. Translating it yields CASSPGKYEQYV.

This clonotype was counted only a few times. This chain links TRBV6-6 with TRBJ2-7, with D maybe TRBD2 (6 bases). CDR1 and CDR2 from the germline V gene are MNHNY and SVGAGI (reference sequence). The CDR3 runs 13 residues. Trimming cost V 0 bases and J 6 bases, with 9 bases left between them. The CDR3 loop is CASSYSGGIEQYV. For the CDR3, the DNA is TGTGCCAGCAGTTACTCAGGAGGGATCGAGCAGTACGTC.

In this sample, this clonotype turned up a few times. V usage is TRBV5-1 and J usage is TRBJ1-4; D is uncertain. CDR3 size: 11 residues. The V and J ends lost 5 bases and 7 bases respectively, with 6 bases between them. Germline values: CDR1 SGHRS, CDR2 YFSETQ. The CDR3 region is CASRESEKLFF. The CDR3 nucleotides read TGCGCCAGCAGGGAAAGTGAAAAACTGTTTTTT.

The chain is built from TRBV4-1 and TRBJ2-3; TRBD2 matches 11 bases. Germline V gene sequence: CDR1 MGHRA, CDR2 YSYEKL. CDR3 length equals 14 residues. V was clipped by 4 bases and J by 7 bases; unmatched bases: 4. The CDR3 region has the DNA TGCGCCAGCAGCCGAACTAGCGGGGGAAATACGCAGTATTTT. Protein: CASSRTSGGNTQYF.

In its sample, this clonotype was seen many times. The gene calls are TRBV7-9 and TRBJ1-2; D remains ambiguous. Germline CDR1 reads SEHNR; CDR2 reads FQNEAQ (reference sequence). The V and J ends lost 4 bases and 2 bases respectively, with 20 bases between them. The CDR3 has 17 residues. The CDR3 reads CASSSPGSDDGNYGYTF. CDR3 coding DNA: TGTGCCAGCAGCTCCCCGGGGAGCGACGACGGAAACTATGGCTACACCTTC.

In this sample, this clonotype turned up a few times. The chain recombines TRBV6-1 with TRBJ2-7; TRBD2 is a possible D gene (6 bases). Trimming cost V 0 bases and J 4 bases, with 16 bases left between them. The V gene's germline CDR1 is MNHNS and CDR2 SASEGT. The CDR3 is made up of 16 amino acids. The CDR3 loop reads CASSEARGGALYEQYF. In DNA, the CDR3 is TGTGCCAGCAGTGAAGCCCGTGGAGGGGCCCTATACGAGCAGTACTTC.

V gene TRBV7-6 combines with J gene TRBJ1-1, with a possible D match to TRBD1 (5 bases). Germline V CDR1 and CDR2: SGHVS, FNYEAQ. The germline V and J ends were trimmed by 4 bases and 5 bases, with 8 bases remaining between them. The CDR3 has 12 amino acids. The CDR3 region has the DNA TGTGCCAGCAGCTCCAGGGAGACTGAAGCTTTCTTT. Encoded protein: CASSSRETEAFF.

The chain joins TRBV11-2 to TRBJ2-3, with 11 nucleotides matching TRBD2. The CDR3 has 15 residues. V was clipped by 1 base and J by 6 bases; unmatched bases: 3. CDR1 is SGHAT and CDR2 is FQNNGV in the germline V gene. This CDR3 reads CASSLGTSGWDTQYF. CDR3 DNA: TGTGCCAGCAGCTTAGGGACTAGCGGGTGGGATACGCAGTATTTT.

A few counts support this clonotype. The rearrangement links TRBV24-1 to TRBJ1-5, with 8 nucleotides matching TRBD1. Trimming at V came to 4 bases and at J to 10 bases, leaving 11 bases not matched to a gene. In germline, CDR1 is KGHDR, CDR2 SFDVKD. The CDR3 has 15 amino acids. The CDR3 coding sequence is TGTGCCACCAGTGACGGACAGGGAGATTTTGGACCCCAGCATTTT. It encodes CATSDGQGDFGPQHF.

The gene calls are TRBV11-2 and TRBJ1-4; no clear D gene. Germline CDR1 SGHAT, CDR2 FQNNGV. V lost 4 bases, J lost 6 bases, and 6 bases lay in between. The CDR3 has 12 residues. CDR3 sequence: CASSSDDEKLFF. CDR3 DNA sequence: TGTGCCAGCAGCTCTGACGATGAAAAACTGTTTTTT.

Only a few counts were recorded for this clonotype. The rearrangement links TRBV20-1 to TRBJ2-1; D possibly corresponds to TRBD1 (5 bases). This CDR3 is 16 amino acids long. V gave up 0 bases and J gave up 1 base, with 13 bases separating them. From germline, CDR1 is DFQATT and CDR2 SNEGSKA (reference sequence). The chain's CDR3 is CSAREPGHGSYNEQFF. The CDR3 bases are TGCAGTGCTAGAGAGCCCGGACACGGATCCTACAATGAGCAGTTCTTC.

This clonotype was seen ten or more times. The chain is built from TRBV7-2 and TRBJ1-6, with unresolved D. Per the germline V gene, CDR1 is SGHTA and CDR2 is FQGNSA. This CDR3 contains 15 residues. V dropped 1 base and J dropped 5 bases, with 9 bases sitting between them. The CDR3: CASSLESQNNSPLHF. Here the CDR3 DNA reads TGTGCCAGCAGCTTAGAGAGCCAGAATAATTCACCCCTCCACTTT.

The rearrangement joins TRBV10-3 to TRBJ2-1; tentative D call: TRBD2 (5 bases). The CDR3 has 14 amino acids. Trimming took off 4 bases at V and 5 bases at J, with 12 bases between the two ends. Germline CDR1 ENHRY, CDR2 SYGVKD. The CDR3 sequence is CAISVVGVDNEQFF. CDR3 DNA: TGTGCCATCAGTGTGGTGGGAGTCGACAATGAGCAGTTCTTC.

V gene TRBV19 combines with J gene TRBJ1-1; D is unresolved. The CDR3 spans 14 residues. Germline V CDR1 and CDR2: LNHDA, SQIVND (reference sequence). The V and J ends lost 5 bases and 3 bases respectively, with 13 bases between them. CDR3 nucleotides: TGTGCCAGTAGTGCCCGCCAAAGGTACACTGAAGCTTTCTTT. Translated: CASSARQRYTEAFF.

The genes are TRBV12-3 or TRBV12-4 and TRBJ2-3; a weak D match, TRBD1 (5 bases). This CDR3 comprises 14 residues. With 4 bases removed from V and 3 bases from J, the gap between germline ends came to 11 bases. The CDR3 DNA is TGTGCCAGCAGTTACGCCAGGGAAACAGATACGCAGTATTTT. Amino acids: CASSYARETDTQYF.

V and J are TRBV12-3 or TRBV12-4 and TRBJ2-1; 8 positions agree with TRBD1. Trimming at V came to 5 bases and at J to 4 bases, leaving 7 bases not matched to a gene. The CDR3 has 15 amino acids. CDR3 nucleotide sequence: TGTGCCAGCAGTCCGCGACAGGGGATATACAATGAGCAGTTCTTC. Its translation is CASSPRQGIYNEQFF.

This clonotype was observed a handful of times. V gene TRBV6-2 or TRBV6-3 combines with J gene TRBJ1-2; tentatively, D is TRBD1 (5 bases). The V gene lost 4 bases and the J gene lost 4 bases, with 16 bases spanning the gap. The germline gives CDR1 MNHEY, CDR2 SVGEGT. CDR3 length: 15 amino acids. CDR3 protein: CASSSIDSYRYGYTF. The CDR3 coding sequence is TGTGCCAGCAGTTCTATCGACAGCTATCGCTATGGCTACACCTTC.

This clonotype showed up just a few times. This chain connects TRBV7-8 to TRBJ2-7; D could derive from TRBD1 or TRBD2 (5 bases each). Looked up from germline, CDR1 is SGHVS and CDR2 is FQNEAQ. Trimming took off 5 bases at V and 2 bases at J, with 13 bases between the two ends. CDR3 length equals 14 residues. Here the CDR3 reads CASSPRDGPYEQYV. CDR3 coding DNA: TGTGCCAGCAGCCCCCGGGACGGACCCTACGAGCAGTACGTC.

This clonotype was counted at least ten times. The chain couples TRBV20-1 to TRBJ1-5, with a tentative D call TRBD1 (5 bases). V was shortened by 1 base and J by 1 base, with 20 bases between the two germline ends. The CDR3 has 18 amino acids. Looked up from germline, CDR1 is DFQATT and CDR2 is SNEGSKA (reference sequence). The CDR3 sequence is CSARGNHRGFRSNQPQHF. In DNA, the CDR3 is TGCAGTGCTAGAGGTAACCATAGGGGTTTCCGAAGCAATCAGCCCCAGCATTTT.